These 28 T cell receptor beta chains came from one sample sequenced in a study of cytomegalovirus exposure and HLA in healthy donors. Both 60 Vbeta primers and 13 Jbeta primers went into the PCR. The protocol was immunoSEQ multiplex PCR, while the TCRdb copy is restricted to in-frame clones and leaves out a portion. This sample's table reports 150,000 to 200,000 clones. Sequences were obtained from PBMCs. The receptor set was obtained from a boy aged 5-17 years in good health and CMV-seronegative.

The chain uses TRBV30 and TRBJ2-3; tentative D call: TRBD1 (7 bases). The CDR3 has 19 amino acids. V dropped 3 bases and J dropped 0 bases, with 25 bases sitting between them. CDR1 is GTSNPN and CDR2 is SVGIG in the germline V gene (reference sequence). The CDR3 nucleotides are TGTGCCTGGAGCGGAGGAGGGGGCGTGGGGCCCGCTAGCACAGATACGCAGTATTTT. It specifies CAWSGGGGVGPASTDTQYF.

The chain combines TRBV6-5 with TRBJ1-2, with a possible D match to TRBD1 (6 bases). The CDR3 extends over 15 amino acids. V shed 2 bases and J shed 5 bases, with 15 bases lying between them. Germline V gene lookup returns CDR1 MNHEY and CDR2 SVGAGI. CDR3 protein: CASSYGQGPQYGYTF. DNA of the CDR3: TGTGCCAGCAGTTACGGGCAGGGGCCGCAGTATGGCTACACCTTC.

The chain carries TRBV10-3 and TRBJ1-5; the D is unclear. CDR1 ENHRY and CDR2 SYGVKD come from the germline V gene. There are 14 residues in the CDR3. V was clipped by 0 bases and J by 9 bases, with 12 bases between them. The CDR3 sequence is CAISESIMAGPQHF. Written as DNA, the CDR3 is TGTGCCATCAGTGAGTCGATTATGGCAGGGCCCCAGCATTTT.

The genes are TRBV9 and TRBJ2-3; 7 bases match TRBD2. CDR3 length equals 16 residues. V shed 3 bases and J 4 bases; nucleotides not matched to a gene: 11. In germline, CDR1 is SGDLS, CDR2 YYNGEE. In DNA form, the CDR3 reads TGTGCCAGCAGCGCCGAGGGAGGGGAAAGGGCAGATACGCAGTATTTT. It codes for CASSAEGGERADTQYF.

The chain's CDR3 is CASSRLGPGQSYEQYF. The CDR3 DNA reads TGCGCCAGCAGTCGCCTCGGACCGGGACAGAGCTACGAGCAGTACTTC. The rearrangement joins TRBV23-1 to TRBJ2-7; 7 nucleotides line up with TRBD1. TRBV23-1 counts as an open reading frame of uncertain function. V was clipped by 4 bases and J by 3 bases; unmatched bases: 12. This CDR3 comprises 16 residues.

The chain couples TRBV10-3 to TRBJ2-3; no firm D call. From germline, CDR1 is ENHRY and CDR2 SYGVKD. Trimming took 8 bases from V and 2 from J, leaving 11 bases between them. This CDR3 has 13 amino acids. CDR3 DNA: TGTGCCATCGGAAGCGAAAACACAGATACGCAGTATTTT. Protein sequence: CAIGSENTDTQYF.

The chain carries TRBV15 and TRBJ2-7; D perhaps matches TRBD2 (5 bases). The CDR3 contains 15 residues. Germline CDR1 LNHNV, CDR2 YYDKDF (reference sequence). Between the trimmed V and J ends, which lost 1 base and 5 bases, there was a span of 15 bases. CDR3 residues: CATSRGVGVSNEQYF. The DNA of the CDR3 is TGTGCCACCAGCAGAGGAGTGGGAGTTAGCAACGAGCAGTACTTC.

V is TRBV27 and J is TRBJ2-3, with 14 bases lining up with TRBD2. From germline, CDR1 is MNHEY and CDR2 SMNVEV (reference sequence). V gave up 4 bases and J gave up 8 bases; unmatched junction bases: 17. This CDR3 contains 19 residues. CDR3 sequence reads: CASSSGTSGGPTPALTQYF. As DNA, the CDR3 is TGTGCCAGCAGTTCAGGGACTAGCGGGGGCCCCACTCCAGCCCTTACGCAGTATTTT.

The chain uses TRBV28 and TRBJ2-7, with D possibly TRBD1 on 5 matching bases. Trimming shortened V by 3 bases and J by 4 bases, and 13 bases separated the two germline ends. The CDR3 is made up of 14 amino acids. Germline CDR1 MDHEN, CDR2 SYDVKM. The CDR3 spells CASSLIAGPYEQYF. The CDR3 region has the DNA TGTGCCAGCAGTTTGATTGCAGGGCCGTACGAGCAGTACTTC.

This rearrangement joins TRBV28 to TRBJ2-3; a possible D gene is TRBD1 (6 bases). CDR3 length equals 16 residues. Trimming removed 6 bases at V and 0 bases at J, with 16 bases between. Per germline, CDR1 MDHEN and CDR2 SYDVKM. The CDR3 loop is CASRITGMTSTDTQYF. Written as DNA, the CDR3 is TGTGCCAGCAGGATCACAGGGATGACGAGCACAGATACGCAGTATTTT.

This rearrangement joins TRBV18 to TRBJ2-1, with TRBD1 matching 11 bases. V shed 2 bases, J shed 4 bases, and the junction held 4 bases outside the gene matches. The V gene's germline CDR1 is KGHSH and CDR2 LQKENI. The CDR3 has 16 amino acids. The CDR3 bases are TGTGCCAGCTCACCAGGGACAGGGGGGTCTTACAATGAGCAGTTCTTC. This gives the protein CASSPGTGGSYNEQFF.

J is TRBJ1-4 and V is TRBV5-1, with D possibly TRBD1 on 5 matching bases. CDR3 size: 15 residues. CDR1 is SGHRS and CDR2 is YFSETQ in the germline V gene. V was trimmed by 2 bases and J by 4 bases, leaving 12 bases between them. CDR3 region: CASSFQKGRNEKLFF. For the CDR3, the DNA is TGCGCCAGCAGCTTCCAGAAGGGGCGTAATGAAAAACTGTTTTTT.

This chain links TRBV2 with TRBJ1-1; D is unresolved. V was cut by 8 bases and J by 8 bases, with 12 bases left in between. The V gene's germline CDR1 is SNHLY and CDR2 FYNNEI. The CDR3 has 11 residues. The CDR3 DNA sequence: TGTGCCAGCGCGGAAGCCCGAGAAGCTTTCTTT. Residues: CASAEAREAFF. The complete variable domain, with remaining parts taken from reference TRBV2 and TRBJ1-1, reads EPEVTQTPSHQVTQMGQEVILRCVPISNHLYFYWYRQILGQKVEFLVSFYNNEISEKSEIFDDQFSVERPDGSNFTLKIRSTKLEDSAMYFCASAEAREAFFGQGTRLTVV.

The chain has TRBV9 and TRBJ1-4, with D tentatively TRBD1 (6 bases). Germline V gives CDR1 SGDLS, CDR2 YYNGEE. CDR3 length equals 16 residues. V was pared by 4 bases and J by 5 bases, with 18 bases between. The CDR3 region has the DNA TGTGCCAGCAGCCGGGAGGCTGGGACATCAAATGAAAAACTGTTTTTT. Translation gives CASSREAGTSNEKLFF.

The rearrangement uses TRBV5-4 and TRBJ1-1; D is perhaps TRBD1 (6 bases). V was trimmed by 2 bases and J by 6 bases, leaving 17 bases between them. This CDR3 comprises 15 residues. Per germline, CDR1 SGHNT and CDR2 YYREEE (reference sequence). CDR3 protein: CASSFVDRVAAEAFF. In DNA form, the CDR3 reads TGTGCCAGCAGCTTCGTGGACAGAGTAGCCGCTGAAGCTTTCTTT. Complete variable domain (other parts from reference TRBV5-4 and TRBJ1-1): ETGVTQSPTHLIKTRGQQVTLRCSSQSGHNTVSWYQQALGQGPQFIFQYYREEENGRGNFPPRFSGLQFPNYSSELNVNALELDDSALYLCASSFVDRVAAEAFFGQGTRLTVV.

The rearrangement links TRBV28 to TRBJ1-4, with D uncertain. This CDR3 spans 15 amino acids. Trimming cost V 2 bases and J 8 bases, with 15 bases left between them. Germline CDR1 and CDR2: MDHEN and SYDVKM. DNA of the CDR3: TGTGCCAGCAGTTTAAGGCGGGGAATCAGAGAAAAACTGTTTTTT. Its translation is CASSLRRGIREKLFF.

This chain uses TRBV10-3 with TRBJ1-2, with D tentatively TRBD1 (5 bases). The CDR3 is made up of 15 amino acids. The ends were cut back, 2 bases at V and 0 bases at J, with 10 bases in the middle. Germline assignment: CDR1 ENHRY and CDR2 SYGVKD. CDR3 sequence: CAISEPRGTNYGYTF. CDR3 in DNA: TGTGCCATCAGTGAGCCCCGGGGGACTAACTATGGCTACACCTTC.

This rearrangement joins TRBV18 to TRBJ2-7; tentatively, D is TRBD2 (5 bases). The CDR3 loop spans 16 amino acids. Trimming removed 6 bases at V and 7 bases at J, with 25 bases between. Germline CDR1 reads KGHSH; CDR2 reads LQKENI. The CDR3 reads CASSPTPDSAGDEQYF. The CDR3 nucleotides read TGTGCCAGCTCTCCAACCCCGGATAGCGCGGGTGATGAGCAGTACTTC.

The rearrangement uses TRBV9 and TRBJ2-1; 10 bases line up with TRBD2. CDR3 length equals 18 residues. With 0 bases clipped from V and 8 bases from J, the junction kept 14 bases outside the gene matches. Germline values: CDR1 SGDLS, CDR2 YYNGEE. The CDR3 DNA is TGTGCCAGCAGCGTAGCAGGGTCTAGCGGGGGCGCCGTCGATGAGCAGTTCTTC. It specifies CASSVAGSSGGAVDEQFF.

The chain links TRBV29-1 to TRBJ1-2; the D gene is possibly TRBD1 (5 bases). The CDR3 spans 15 residues. CDR1 is SQVTM, CDR2 ANQGSEA, per germline. V gave up 4 bases and J gave up 2 bases, with 17 bases separating them. The CDR3 DNA reads as TGCAGCGTTGGCCAAGGCAGGGCGCAGAACTATGGCTACACCTTC. This translates into CSVGQGRAQNYGYTF.

Here the CDR3 reads CASSSTRGEETQYF. In nucleotides, the CDR3 is TGTGCCAGCAGCTCTACTAGAGGAGAAGAGACCCAGTACTTC. The chain couples TRBV7-9 to TRBJ2-5, with a tentative D call TRBD2 (5 bases). CDR1 and CDR2 from the germline V gene are SEHNR and FQNEAQ (reference sequence). The CDR3 extends over 14 amino acids. The germline V and J ends were trimmed by 4 bases and 3 bases, with 12 bases remaining between them.

This chain links TRBV6-1 with TRBJ2-7, with 10 bases matching TRBD1. The CDR3 contains 16 residues. V dropped 0 bases and J dropped 2; count of bases not matched to a gene: 4. Germline lookup yields CDR1 MNHNS and CDR2 SASEGT. The CDR3 sequence: CASSEAPGQGPYEQYF. CDR3 sequence (DNA): TGTGCCAGCAGTGAAGCGCCGGGACAGGGGCCCTACGAGCAGTACTTC.

The chain has TRBV6-5 and TRBJ2-5, with D perhaps TRBD2 (6 bases). The CDR3 totals 15 residues. Trimming took 2 bases from V and 2 from J, leaving 12 bases between them. Germline V gene lookup returns CDR1 MNHEY and CDR2 SVGAGI. The CDR3 protein is CASSYRRGPQETQYF. CDR3 DNA sequence: TGTGCCAGCAGTTACAGGCGGGGCCCTCAAGAGACCCAGTACTTC.

The chain has TRBV28 and TRBJ1-1, with D tentatively TRBD1 (5 bases). CDR3 length: 14 residues. V lost 3 bases to trimming and J lost 3 bases, with 11 bases between them. Germline loops: CDR1 MDHEN, CDR2 SYDVKM. The CDR3 nucleotides read TGTGCCAGCAGTTTTGTGGCAGGGCACACTGAAGCTTTCTTT. It encodes CASSFVAGHTEAFF.

The rearrangement uses TRBV25-1 and TRBJ2-1; the D gene is possibly TRBD1 (6 bases). The germline CDR1 and CDR2 sequences are MGHDK and SYGVNS. Deletions cut 4 bases from V and 8 bases from J, with 24 bases between. This CDR3 is 17 amino acids long. CDR3 DNA sequence: TGTGCCAGCAGTGCCCAAGATGCCGGCATAGAGGGGGATGAGCAGTTCTTC. Its protein product is CASSAQDAGIEGDEQFF.

The chain employs TRBV13 and TRBJ2-7; a weak D match, TRBD1 (6 bases). The CDR3 is 15 residues long. Per germline, CDR1 PRHDT and CDR2 FYEKMQ (reference sequence). V was clipped by 0 bases and J by 2 bases, with 11 bases between them. CDR3 coding DNA: TGTGCCAGCAGCTTAGGGGGACACGGTACCTACGAGCAGTACTTC. Protein: CASSLGGHGTYEQYF.

V gene TRBV7-9 combines with J gene TRBJ2-2; tentative D call: TRBD2 (6 bases). V lost 3 bases, J lost 4 bases, and 18 bases lay in between. CDR3 length: 17 amino acids. Germline V CDR1 and CDR2: SEHNR, FQNEAQ (reference sequence). CDR3 region: CASSFPGGGPGTGELFF. The CDR3 bases are TGTGCCAGCAGCTTCCCCGGGGGAGGCCCTGGCACCGGGGAGCTGTTTTTT.

The CDR3 protein is CSVVTGDSYEQYF. CDR3 bases: TGCAGCGTAGTGACAGGGGATTCCTACGAGCAGTACTTC. This chain uses TRBV29-1 with TRBJ2-5, with 8 bases identical to TRBD1. The last part of the DNA fits TRBJ2-7 better; the J call may be wrong. CDR1 is SQVTM and CDR2 is ANQGSEA in the germline V gene. This CDR3 region has 13 residues.